This TCR beta chain was recorded in a study of blood T cell repertoires in COVID-19. This CDR3 has 13 amino acids. Trimming removed 7 bases at V and 4 bases at J, with 13 bases between. CDR1 and CDR2 (germline): MNHEY, SVGAGI. Authors' analysis steps: Amplification of reference gene primers was used by the study to estimate nucleated cell counts. Some clones are missing from TCRdb's copy, which holds only in-frame ones; the method was immunoSEQ multiplex PCR. The V and J calls and clone size are taken from that table; D and trimming were inferred from the DNA. The sample includes about 130,000 clones, around 86% of them seen just once.

The sample consisted of peripheral blood. The source of this sequence is a woman of 80 years or more with acute or convalescent COVID-19. The rearrangement links TRBV6-5 to TRBJ1-2, with D perhaps matching TRBD1 (5 bases). In DNA, the CDR3 is TGTGCCAGCACCGACAGCCCTGTCTATGGCTACACCTTC. Translation: CASTDSPVYGYTF.